The TCR beta chain described here comes from a study of T cell repertoires in cytomegalovirus infection. Study-level background: Public TCR beta signature analysis indicated the presence of both CMV infection and matching HLA type. Overall study results and limits: Dominant in the ex vivo response were TCR beta clonotypes restricted by HLA-C and specific for CMV.

Germline trimming cut 2 bases from V and 4 bases from J; bases unmatched to any gene: 5. The CDR3 has 15 residues. Germline V gene lookup returns CDR1 SGDLS and CDR2 YYNGEE. As to this clonotype: Its antigen remains unidentified.

A single record per CDR3 protein comes from TCRdb applying MiXCR to the reads. The sample holds around 430,000 distinct CDR3 sequences, 42% seen once. The chain uses TRBV9 and TRBJ2-7; 11 nucleotides match TRBD2. The receptor comes from a human donor in good health (CMV status not recorded). Some clones in this sample may be carry-over from other donors' samples. The sequences come from cultured PBMCs, collected from culture after CMV antigen stimulation. CDR3 region: CASSVGSGGAYEQYF. Written as DNA, the CDR3 is TGTGCCAGCAGCGTGGGTAGCGGGGGGGCTTACGAGCAGTACTTC.